This note documents a single T cell receptor (beta chain) sequence. Its specificity is not known. The data stem from a study of regulatory and conventional T cells in RAG deficiency. The study, taken as a whole, reports: In Omenn syndrome, Treg and Tconv repertoires overlapped >90%.

Germline CDR1 is SNHLY and CDR2 is FYNNEI. V gave up 7 bases and J gave up 6 bases, with 15 bases separating them. This CDR3 region has 13 residues. Method: immunoSEQ multiplex PCR; TCRdb's copy keeps in-frame clones and lacks some. The table has about 9,000 clones, more than 70% seen once. This sample was also put to use in a study of regulatory T cells. This second study says: Amplification used 52 TRBV primers and 13 TRBJ primers. In patients, unique TRB V-J pairs were restricted and V/J usage skewed, especially in Tregs.

The J gene is TRBJ1-2, the V gene TRBV2; D gene unclear. Material for sequencing was CD8+ T cells sorted from blood. This TCR derives from a human donor in good health. The CDR3 reads CASMGFRADGYTF. CDR3 bases: TGTGCCAGCATGGGTTTTAGGGCGGATGGCTACACCTTC.